This T cell receptor beta chain was found in a study of blood T cell repertoires in COVID-19. Measured with immunoSEQ multiplex PCR; TCRdb has only the in-frame clones, and not every one. Among hundreds of thousands of clones listed, 65% to 90% were seen once. There are 18 residues in the CDR3. The germline gives CDR1 SGHTS, CDR2 YDEGEE. Trimming took 1 base from V and 4 from J, leaving 21 bases between them. The age range of participants was 18 to 89 years, with residence in under 25 US areas. The rearrangement links TRBV5-8 to TRBJ1-5; TRBD1 is a possible D gene (6 bases). Sequencing was done on a sample of PBMCs or T cells enriched from blood (not recorded which). This TCR derives from a man in his forties who had recovered from COVID-19. As DNA, the CDR3 is TGTGCCAGCAGCTTGATCCCCGTCGGGGGGCGGGGGAATCAGCCCCAGCATTTT. It yields the protein CASSLIPVGGRGNQPQHF.